Here is one T cell receptor beta chain with its context. This entry is derived from a study of blood T cell repertoires in COVID-19. In the study overall: Some COVID-19 samples were acute and others convalescent; all came from the United States, Italy and Spain. Sources were T cells, B-cell-depleted T cells, or PBMCs; the material itself was cDNA or gDNA.

This CDR3 is 15 amino acids long. Germline V gene sequence: CDR1 MNHEY, CDR2 SVGAGI. J lost 7 bases, V lost 10 bases, and 14 bases had no gene match. As processed by the authors: From reference gene primer amplification, estimates of nucleated cell counts were derived. Clones were read by immunoSEQ multiplex PCR, and TCRdb kept only the in-frame ones, dropping some. That table supplies the V and J calls and clone size; D and trimming were determined from the DNA. The table shows 35,000 to 55,000 clones, with 90% occurring only once. The sequence was obtained from an older man with active COVID-19. Sample: peripheral blood. The chain links TRBV6-5 to TRBJ2-1; 9 bases are a match to TRBD2. The CDR3 DNA is TGTGCCACCCTTCCCTACTTAGCGGGGGCGAATGAGCAGTTCTTC. It yields the protein CATLPYLAGANEQFF.